The next 5 T cell receptor beta chains were all read from a single sample in a study of human T cells and chemical hapten exposure (dated by TCRdb to the early 2020s). Library construction relied on RACE. The sequencing machine was a NextSeq 500. The public sequencing data were trimmed at Q25 with fastp and processed into clonotypes with MiXCR by TCRdb, which kept only in-frame beta chains. Each record represents a unique CDR3 protein, reported with the most common genes and DNA among its rows. This sample has 250,000 or so distinct CDR3 sequences in its table, and approximately 8.4% of those were observed once. The leading ten clones occupy over 2% of the sample. The time point label here, explained by the study, means: pre-sensitization, week 0. The sample's treatment or condition label is to be understood as: therapeutic diphenylcyclopropenone sensitization with weekly scalp DPC. The starting material was whole blood, obtained in connection with sensitization to the hapten diphenylcyclopropenone (DPC). The origin of the receptors is a woman aged 40-49 years with alopecia areata. Some clones in this sample may be carry-over from other donors' samples.

The sample holds a few counts of this clonotype. This chain uses TRBV14 with TRBJ1-1; D gene ambiguous. This CDR3 contains 15 residues. V was trimmed by 1 base and J by 8 bases, leaving 17 bases between them. Germline V CDR1 and CDR2: SGHDN, FVKESK. In nucleotides, the CDR3 is TGTGCCAGCAGCCAAGTGGAGTCTTACACGGAAGAAGCTTTCTTT. It encodes CASSQVESYTEEAFF.

The J gene is TRBJ2-1, the V gene TRBV5-6; D not certain. The CDR3 runs to 16 residues. Germline loops: CDR1 SGHDT, CDR2 YYEEEE. V was trimmed by 4 bases and J by 0 bases, leaving 14 bases between them. In DNA form, the CDR3 reads TGTGCCAGCAGCCCCTTGGGCGGACGCTCCTACAATGAGCAGTTCTTC. Encoded protein: CASSPLGGRSYNEQFF.

This clonotype was counted at least ten times. J is TRBJ2-7 and V is TRBV28; unclear D gene. CDR1 is MDHEN and CDR2 is SYDVKM in the germline V gene. The V end lost 6 bases, the J end lost 4 bases, and 7 bases lay between the germline ends. The CDR3 is 11 residues long. The CDR3 is CASSTVYEQYF. For the CDR3, the DNA is TGTGCCAGCAGCACCGTTTACGAGCAGTACTTC.

V usage is TRBV7-6 and J usage is TRBJ2-3; D is possibly TRBD1 (5 bases). The CDR3 totals 13 residues. Germline V gives CDR1 SGHVS, CDR2 FNYEAQ. V lost 6 bases, J lost 2 bases, and 9 bases lay in between. The CDR3 spells CASSKGYTDTQYF. Written as DNA, the CDR3 is TGTGCCAGCAGTAAGGGGTACACAGATACGCAGTATTTT.

V is TRBV12-3 or TRBV12-4 and J is TRBJ1-2; 7 nucleotides match TRBD1. The CDR3 spans 14 residues. The ends lost 4 bases at V and 8 bases at J; junction bases unmatched: 10. Here the CDR3 DNA reads TGTGCCAGCAGTTGGATGACAGGGCTTGGCGGCTACACCTTC. This sequence encodes CASSWMTGLGGYTF.